A single sample gave rise to the 22 T cell receptor beta chains below, sequenced in a study of identical twins. TCRdb used MiXCR to reprocess the 5' RACE reads, holding one entry per CDR3 protein. The top ten hold about 0.27% of the sample, which has some 1,600,000 distinct CDR3 sequences, roughly 35% seen once. Input material: cord blood. The receptors come from a newborn girl in good health.

The chain recombines TRBV10-3 with TRBJ1-3, with D unresolved. The germline V gene has CDR1 ENHRY and CDR2 SYGVKD. The CDR3 extends over 16 amino acids. Trimming shortened V by 3 bases and J by 0 bases, and 12 bases separated the two germline ends. The DNA for the CDR3 is TGTGCCATCAGTGATCGGGAAACCCGCTCTGGAAACACCATATATTTT. Translation: CAISDRETRSGNTIYF.

The rearrangement joins TRBV5-1 to TRBJ2-2; D may be TRBD2 (5 bases). The CDR3 covers 14 residues. The germline V and J ends were trimmed by 0 bases and 4 bases, with 7 bases remaining between them. The germline V gene encodes CDR1 SGHRS and CDR2 YFSETQ. The DNA of the CDR3 is TGCGCCAGCAGCTTGGTAGCGAGCACCGGGGAGCTGTTTTTT. Its protein product is CASSLVASTGELFF.

With regard to this clonotype: Germline is not matched at one junction end, which may reflect a read error. V and J are TRBV28 and TRBJ2-1; weak D call: TRBD1 (6 bases). The V gene's germline CDR1 is MDHEN and CDR2 SYDVKM. The CDR3 length is 16 residues. CDR3 DNA: TGTGCCAGCAGTTTACGGTTGGGGGCTCGCGGAAATGAGCGGTTCTTC. This gives the protein CASSLRLGARGNERFF.

The V call is TRBV24-1, the J call TRBJ2-7, with D possibly matching TRBD2 (5 bases). The DNA end is a closer match to TRBJ2-5, so the J assignment may be wrong. This CDR3 is built from 16 residues. CDR1 is KGHDR, CDR2 SFDVKD, per germline. CDR3 nucleotide sequence: TGTGCCACCAGTGAATCCCAAGTACTAGTCCGGCCGACCCAGTACTTC. As protein: CATSESQVLVRPTQYF.

J is TRBJ1-6 and V is TRBV3-1, with D possibly being TRBD1 (6 bases). Trimming took off 4 bases at V and 8 bases at J, with 12 bases between the two ends. CDR1 is LGHDT, CDR2 YNNKEL, per germline (reference sequence). The CDR3 loop spans 14 amino acids. This CDR3 is CASSLMTGDSPLHF. CDR3 DNA sequence: TGTGCCAGCAGCCTGATGACAGGTGATTCACCCCTCCACTTT.

The chain links TRBV5-1 to TRBJ2-1; 13 bases fit TRBD2. The J call is doubtful: the DNA matches TRBJ2-7 better. In germline, CDR1 is SGHRS, CDR2 YFSETQ. This CDR3 spans 17 amino acids. The CDR3 DNA sequence: TGCGCCAGCAGCCGTGGACTAGCGGGAGTGGGGTACAATGAGCAGTACTTC. It is translated as CASSRGLAGVGYNEQYF.

As for this clonotype: Since a much larger clone is just one base distant, this may be a read error. The chain couples TRBV28 to TRBJ2-1; D perhaps matches TRBD1 (6 bases). Germline V gene data show CDR1 as MDHEN and CDR2 as SYDVKM. Trimming took 5 bases from V and 10 from J, leaving 18 bases between them. CDR3 size: 14 residues. CDR3 amino acids: CASSQTDRPYEQFF. The DNA of the CDR3 is TGTGCCAGCAGTCAAACGGACAGACCCTACGAGCAGTTCTTC.

V usage is TRBV20-1 and J usage is TRBJ2-7, with no clear D. This CDR3 has 11 residues. With 3 bases removed from V and 0 bases from J, the gap between germline ends came to 3 bases. The germline V gene has CDR1 DFQATT and CDR2 SNEGSKA (reference sequence). Here the CDR3 reads CSARFSYEQYF. In DNA, the CDR3 is TGCAGTGCTAGGTTCTCCTACGAGCAGTACTTC.

The J gene is TRBJ2-1, the V gene TRBV7-6, with 12 nucleotides matching TRBD2. The trim removed 3 bases at V and 0 bases at J, leaving 9 bases unmatched. The CDR3 totals 19 residues. Germline CDR1 and CDR2: SGHVS and FNYEAQ. CDR3 sequence: CASSFPASGGASSYNEQFF. CDR3 in DNA: TGTGCCAGCAGCTTCCCCGCTAGCGGGGGGGCGAGCTCCTACAATGAGCAGTTCTTC.

This clonotype was detected ten times or more. The chain recombines TRBV28 with TRBJ2-7, with D possibly matching TRBD2 (6 bases). The V end lost 5 bases, the J end lost 4 bases, and 15 bases lay between the germline ends. The CDR3 consists of 14 residues. Germline V CDR1 and CDR2: MDHEN, SYDVKM. CDR3 bases: TGTGCCAGCAGTCCTATCGGGAGCTCTTACGAGCAGTACTTC. The encoded protein is CASSPIGSSYEQYF.

There are a few counts of this clonotype. The chain employs TRBV7-2 and TRBJ1-1; TRBD1 is a possible D gene (6 bases). The V gene's germline CDR1 is SGHTA and CDR2 FQGNSA. The CDR3 contains 13 residues. Trimming cost V 5 bases and J 5 bases, with 12 bases left between them. CDR3 bases: TGTGCCAGCAGCCTAAACAGGGTTACTGAAGCTTTCTTT. As protein: CASSLNRVTEAFF.

The V gene is TRBV12-5, the J gene TRBJ2-3; D is possibly TRBD1 or TRBD2 (5 bases each). Germline CDR1 and CDR2: LGHNT and FRNRAP. The CDR3 is made up of 17 amino acids. V dropped 2 bases and J dropped 6 bases, with 21 bases sitting between them. CDR3 residues: CASGLTVTGGGGDTQYF. DNA of the CDR3: TGTGCTAGTGGTTTGACCGTGACTGGAGGTGGGGGTGATACGCAGTATTTT. Full variable domain (remainder filled in from reference TRBV12-5 and TRBJ2-3): DARVTQTPRHKVTEMGQEVTMRCQPILGHNTVFWYRQTMMQGLELLAYFRNRAPLDDSGMPKDRFSAEMPDATLATLKIQPSEPRDSAVYFCASGLTVTGGGGDTQYFGPGTRLTVL.

This clonotype was seen only a few times. The junction does not match germline at one end; this may be a read error. This chain connects TRBV20-1 to TRBJ2-7, with 10 nucleotides matching TRBD1. Germline loops: CDR1 DFQATT, CDR2 SNEGSKA (reference sequence). The CDR3 covers 15 residues. The CDR3 DNA reads TGCAGTGCTGGAGACGCGGGACAGGGGATCCACGAGCAGTACTTC. It encodes CSAGDAGQGIHEQYF.

V gene TRBV12-3 or TRBV12-4 combines with J gene TRBJ2-3; 8 bases map to TRBD2. The CDR3 sequence is 15 residues long. The V and J ends lost 6 bases and 1 base, in that order; junction bases with no gene match: 6. CDR3 amino acids: CASRIGGAGTDTQYF. DNA of the CDR3: TGTGCCAGCAGGATCGGGGGGGCCGGCACAGATACGCAGTATTTT.

As for this clonotype: A read error may be the cause here, since a much bigger clone is one base away. The chain recombines TRBV6-2 or TRBV6-3 with TRBJ2-1, with 11 bases fitting TRBD2. V was clipped by 6 bases and J by 6 bases; unmatched bases: 4. This CDR3 spans 14 amino acids. Germline lookup yields CDR1 MNHEY and CDR2 SVGEGT. The DNA of the CDR3 is TGTGCCAGCAGGATTAGCGGGGGGGCCAATGAGCAGTTCTTC. This sequence encodes CASRISGGANEQFF.

This clonotype has more than one count but fewer than ten. The chain uses TRBV4-1 and TRBJ2-6, with 8 bases identical to TRBD1. Germline CDR1 is MGHRA and CDR2 is YSYEKL. This CDR3 contains 17 residues. V dropped 3 bases and J dropped 0; count of bases not matched to a gene: 4. The CDR3 loop is CASSHQGASSGANVLTF. The CDR3, as DNA: TGCGCCAGCAGCCATCAGGGGGCAAGCTCTGGGGCCAACGTCCTGACTTTC.

V is TRBV12-3 or TRBV12-4 and J is TRBJ2-6; 10 nucleotides align to TRBD2. The CDR3 runs to 14 residues. V gave up 4 bases and J gave up 14 bases; unmatched junction bases: 8. In DNA, the CDR3 is TGTGCCAGCAGTTCCGGACTAGCGGACCTCTTCCTGACTTTC. Translation: CASSSGLADLFLTF.

This clonotype has just a few counts. This chain uses TRBV9 with TRBJ2-1; D is ambiguous. V was cut by 0 bases and J by 0 bases, with 16 bases left in between. Germline CDR1 reads SGDLS; CDR2 reads YYNGEE. There are 18 residues in the CDR3. CDR3 nucleotide sequence: TGTGCCAGCAGCGTAGAACACCCCAAACACATCTCCTACAATGAGCAGTTCTTC. Encoded protein: CASSVEHPKHISYNEQFF.

This chain links TRBV6-1 with TRBJ1-1; D uncertain. Germline CDR1 reads MNHNS; CDR2 reads SASEGT. With 6 bases removed from V and 1 base from J, the gap between germline ends came to 12 bases. The CDR3 loop spans 14 amino acids. The CDR3 loop reads CASRSLKRNTEAFF. In nucleotides, the CDR3 is TGTGCCAGCAGGTCGTTAAAGAGGAACACTGAAGCTTTCTTT.

The chain combines TRBV20-1 with TRBJ2-7; a weak D match, TRBD2 (6 bases). The germline V gene has CDR1 DFQATT and CDR2 SNEGSKA (reference sequence). V lost 6 bases to trimming and J lost 0 bases, with 12 bases between them. The CDR3 loop spans 13 amino acids. The DNA of the CDR3 is TGCAGTGCGGACCCGGGGGACTCCTACGAGCAGTACTTC. Translating gives CSADPGDSYEQYF.

The chain joins TRBV6-5 to TRBJ2-1, with 15 bases matching TRBD2. The CDR3 extends over 20 amino acids. The trim removed 10 bases at V and 5 bases at J, leaving 21 bases unmatched. From germline, CDR1 is MNHEY and CDR2 SVGAGI. CDR3 in amino acids: CATHHSGGLAGGRIHNEQFF. CDR3 DNA sequence: TGTGCCACCCACCACTCGGGAGGACTAGCGGGAGGGCGGATCCACAATGAGCAGTTCTTC.

CDR3 DNA sequence: TGTGCCAGCAGCCAAGTGGTTAGCGGGGTTGCGCAGTATTTT. It translates to CASSQVVSGVAQYF. The chain links TRBV14 to TRBJ2-3; 8 positions match TRBD2. V lost 1 base to trimming and J lost 10 bases; unmatched junction nucleotides: 7. Germline CDR1 and CDR2: SGHDN and FVKESK. This CDR3 region has 14 residues.